These T cell receptor beta chains were read from a single sample in a study of T cell repertoires in cytomegalovirus infection. Antigen specificity for these receptors is unknown. TCRdb analysed the reads with MiXCR anew, one entry per CDR3 protein. Seen here are some 920,000 distinct CDR3 sequences, 31% observed once, and the top ten hold about 14%. This sample comprised cultured CD8+ T cells from PBMCs, obtained from culture after CMV antigen stimulation. Source of these receptors: a human donor in good health (CMV status not recorded). Some clones in this sample may be carry-over from other donors' samples. Each CDR3 is given with its conserved first and last residue.

>TRBV7-3
CASSLNGGGTNTGELFF
>TRBV7-8
CASSPPPRVPNTEAFF
>TRBV24-1
CATSTSSHRSAGYTF
>TRBV7-3
CASSREARGTSEIINEQFF
>TRBV14
CASSQRFQGIRTEAFF
>TRBV25-1
CASEFAGPGNEQFF
>TRBV19
CASSLPRRDRVHTGELFF
>TRBV20-1
CSADLAGGRPDTQYF
>TRBV6-5
CASSYSTGSGYNEQFF
>TRBV27
CASSFAKGWDEQFF
>TRBV12-3/TRBV12-4
CASSRGLAGGPDTGELFF